Here is one T cell receptor (beta chain) with its context. Its antigen is not yet known. There are no base qualities to consult, and no much larger clone falls within one base. Genomic DNA was extracted from sorted cells for sequencing of the TCRbeta CDR3 region. The immunoSEQ Assay was used to sequence the TCRbeta CDR3 regions. This is the immuneACCESS table as TCRdb keeps it, with only in-frame sequences that have V and J called. A part of the clones is gone; compared with another copy, unresolved V genes explain less than half, and the rest is unexplained. Counted in this sample were about 76,000 clones; about 88% of them appeared once. The ten biggest clones cover approximately 12% of the sample. The trial excluded patients who had a history of autoimmune disease or who were on systemic immunosuppression. Peripheral blood for TCR sequencing was drawn from every dose cohort at baseline, at cycle 4 day 1 and at cycle 7 day 1. Samples were obtained from an open-label, multicenter, first-in-human phase I dose-escalation trial of ivuxolimab. The trial enrolled adults with locally advanced or metastatic head and neck squamous cell, hepatocellular, melanoma or renal cell carcinoma. CD4+ and CD8+ T cells were sorted separately from peripheral blood before TCR sequencing.

This entry is derived from a study of OX40 agonist ivuxolimab in advanced cancers. In the study overall: Ivuxolimab was a fully human IgG2 agonistic monoclonal antibody targeting the costimulatory receptor OX40 (CD134). Intravenous ivuxolimab was administered to patients every 2 weeks at six dose levels: 0.01, 0.1, 0.3, 1.5, 3 and 10 mg/kg. The point of sequencing TCRbeta in the periphery was to test whether ivuxolimab changed TCR sequence diversity and drove clonal T-cell expansion. Patients were allowed to have had prior anti-PD-1, anti-PD-L1 or anti-CTLA-4 therapy, and about 40% of the dose-escalation patients had been treated with checkpoint inhibitors. Of the 50 to 55 patients in dose escalation, some 19 had hepatocellular carcinoma, approximately 15 had melanoma, 9 had renal cell carcinoma and 9 had head and neck cancer. In the dose-escalation cohort, around 80% of patients were male, and the mean age was approximately 60 years with a range of about 20 to 79. Partial responses were achieved by three dose-escalation patients, of whom one had hepatocellular carcinoma and two had cutaneous melanoma. The paper covers the monotherapy dose-escalation part of the phase I ivuxolimab trial, which included N of about 56 patients. General study outcomes and caveats: After ivuxolimab, more expanded clones were found on average in CD8+ T cells than in CD4+ T cells. Clonal expansion of both CD4+ and CD8+ blood T cells was observed from baseline to week 6 at doses 0.1 to 3.0 mg/kg. The antigen specificity of the clonally expanded peripheral T cells was not determined. Partial responders in the 0.1-3.0 mg/kg groups had among the lowest normalized peripheral clonal expansion, especially among CD8+ T cells. Low levels of normalized T-cell clonal expansion were also seen in some patients who did not respond.

Relative to germline, V is 0 bases shorter and J is 1 base shorter, with 6 bases between their ends. From the germline V gene, CDR1 is SGHRS and CDR2 is YFSETQ. Taken from cysteine to phenylalanine, the CDR3 has 14 residues. CDR3 DNA is the only sequence kept; it has 42 bases, read in frame from the first base. The origin of this receptor is an adult with an advanced solid tumor such as melanoma, head and neck, liver or kidney cancer. This material consisted of CD4+ or CD8+ T cells sorted from blood, taken in a trial of the OX40 agonist ivuxolimab. The rearrangement combines TRBV5-1 with TRBJ2-3, with the D segment identity uncertain. The bases read TGCGCCAGCAGCTTGGTGTTGGGCACAGATACGCAGTATTTT. It translates to CASSLVLGTDTQYF.